The clone carrying this T cell receptor (beta chain) has more than one count but fewer than ten. The antigen is unknown. Individuals who donated were healthy Caucasians from Russia aged roughly 6 to 100. This specimen belongs to a study of blood T cells in healthy people across ages. Findings and caveats of the study: The diversity estimates, figures obtained from one million T cells, were considered underestimates. Older individuals had lower TCR beta diversity per million T cells (the decline was roughly linear).

With a J-beta primer mix and a sample-barcoded 5' primer, a second PCR ran roughly 6 to 11 cycles. Every single cDNA molecule received a tag from a template-switch adaptor with 12 random nucleotides. TCRdb re-called the 5' RACE reads through MiXCR, storing one row per CDR3 protein. The table includes 600,000 to 1,000,000 distinct CDR3 sequences, around 25% detected once. This sample also appeared in a second study, on T cells of mothers and their children.

This clonotype was obtained from a boy between 10 and 17 years old in good health. Material for sequencing was blood.

For the CDR3, the DNA is TGTGCCAGCAGCCAACCTAAGTGGGAGGCCCAGTACTTC. It specifies CASSQPKWEAQYF. V and J are TRBV3-1 and TRBJ2-5; D perhaps matches TRBD2 (6 bases). V lost 2 bases, J lost 9 bases, and 13 bases lay in between. CDR1 and CDR2 from the germline V gene are LGHDT and YNNKEL (reference sequence). This CDR3 comprises 13 residues.